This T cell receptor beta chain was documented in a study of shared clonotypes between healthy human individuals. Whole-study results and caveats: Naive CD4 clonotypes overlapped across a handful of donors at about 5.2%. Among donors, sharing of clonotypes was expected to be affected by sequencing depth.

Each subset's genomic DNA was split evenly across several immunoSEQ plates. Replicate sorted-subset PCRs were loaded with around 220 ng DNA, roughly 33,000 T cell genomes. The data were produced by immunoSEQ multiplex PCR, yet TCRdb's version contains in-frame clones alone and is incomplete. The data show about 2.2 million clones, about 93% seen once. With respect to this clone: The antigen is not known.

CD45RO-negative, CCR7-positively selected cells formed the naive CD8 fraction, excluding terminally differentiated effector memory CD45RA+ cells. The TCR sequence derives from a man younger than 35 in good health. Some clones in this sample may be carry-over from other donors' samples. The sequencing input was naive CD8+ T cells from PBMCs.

The CDR3 sequence: CASSYSWDRNYGYTF. The CDR3, as DNA: TGTGCCAGCAGTTACTCGTGGGACAGAAACTATGGCTACACCTTC. The J gene is TRBJ1-2, the V gene TRBV6-5; the match to TRBD1 covers 7 bases. V lost 0 bases to trimming and J lost 2 bases; unmatched junction nucleotides: 3. CDR3 length: 15 residues. Per germline, CDR1 MNHEY and CDR2 SVGAGI.